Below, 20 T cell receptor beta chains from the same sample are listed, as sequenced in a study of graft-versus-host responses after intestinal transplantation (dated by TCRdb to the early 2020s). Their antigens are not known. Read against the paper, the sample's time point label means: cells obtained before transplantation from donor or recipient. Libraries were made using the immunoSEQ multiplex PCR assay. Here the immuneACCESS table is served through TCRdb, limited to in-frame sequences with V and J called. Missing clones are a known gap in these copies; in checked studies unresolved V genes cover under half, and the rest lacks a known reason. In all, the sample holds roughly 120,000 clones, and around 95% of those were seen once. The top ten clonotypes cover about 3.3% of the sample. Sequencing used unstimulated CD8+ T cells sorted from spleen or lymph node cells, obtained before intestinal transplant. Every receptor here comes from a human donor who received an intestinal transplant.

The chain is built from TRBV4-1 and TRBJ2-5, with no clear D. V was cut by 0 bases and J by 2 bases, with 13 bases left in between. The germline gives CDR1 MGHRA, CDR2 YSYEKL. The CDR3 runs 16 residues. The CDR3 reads CASSQDHTVFQETQYF. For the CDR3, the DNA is TGCGCCAGCAGCCAAGATCATACAGTCTTTCAAGAGACCCAGTACTTC.

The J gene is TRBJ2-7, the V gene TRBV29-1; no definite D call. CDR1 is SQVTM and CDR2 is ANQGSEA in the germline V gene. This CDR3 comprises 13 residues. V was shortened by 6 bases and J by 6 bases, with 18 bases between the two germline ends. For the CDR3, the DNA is TGCAGCGTCCCGAGTCTGCTTTCGAGCGAGCAGTACTTC. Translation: CSVPSLLSSEQYF.

The CDR3 is CASSRGIQETQYF. The DNA of the CDR3 is TGTGCCAGCAGCCGCGGGATACAAGAGACCCAGTACTTC. The chain has TRBV11-2 and TRBJ2-5; D might be TRBD2 (6 bases). The CDR3 contains 13 residues. The germline gives CDR1 SGHAT, CDR2 FQNNGV. V dropped 5 bases and J dropped 2 bases, with 9 bases sitting between them.

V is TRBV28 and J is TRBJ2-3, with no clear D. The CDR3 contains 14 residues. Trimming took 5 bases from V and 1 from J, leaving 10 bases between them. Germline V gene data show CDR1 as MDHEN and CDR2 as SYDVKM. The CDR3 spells CASSLNRGTDTQYF. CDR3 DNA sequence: TGTGCCAGCAGTCTCAACCGGGGCACAGATACGCAGTATTTT.

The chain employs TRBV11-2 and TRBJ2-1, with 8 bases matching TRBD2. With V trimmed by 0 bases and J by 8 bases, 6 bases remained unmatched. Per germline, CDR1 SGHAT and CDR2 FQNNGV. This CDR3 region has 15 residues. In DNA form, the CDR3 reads TGTGCCAGCAGCTTAGATGGAGCGGGAGTGTATGAGCAGTTCTTC. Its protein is CASSLDGAGVYEQFF.

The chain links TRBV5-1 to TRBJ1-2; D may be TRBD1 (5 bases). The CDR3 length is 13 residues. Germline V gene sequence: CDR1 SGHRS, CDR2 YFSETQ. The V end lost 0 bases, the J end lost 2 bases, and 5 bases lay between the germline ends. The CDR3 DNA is TGCGCCAGCAGCTTGGCAGGGAACTATGGCTACACCTTC. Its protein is CASSLAGNYGYTF.

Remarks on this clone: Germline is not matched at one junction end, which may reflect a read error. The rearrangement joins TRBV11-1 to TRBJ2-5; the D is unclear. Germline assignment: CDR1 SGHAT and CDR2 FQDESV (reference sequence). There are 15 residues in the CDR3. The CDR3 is CAGSFKLPYQETQYF. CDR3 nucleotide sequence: TGTGCCGGCAGCTTTAAACTCCCCTACCAAGAGACCCAGTACTTC.

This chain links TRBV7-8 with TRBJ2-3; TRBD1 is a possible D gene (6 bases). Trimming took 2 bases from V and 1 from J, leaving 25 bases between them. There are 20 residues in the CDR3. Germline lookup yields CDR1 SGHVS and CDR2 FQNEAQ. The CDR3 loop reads CASSLNEVAGDRWGTDTQYF. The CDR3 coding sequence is TGTGCCAGCAGCTTAAATGAAGTGGCAGGGGATCGGTGGGGCACAGATACGCAGTATTTT.

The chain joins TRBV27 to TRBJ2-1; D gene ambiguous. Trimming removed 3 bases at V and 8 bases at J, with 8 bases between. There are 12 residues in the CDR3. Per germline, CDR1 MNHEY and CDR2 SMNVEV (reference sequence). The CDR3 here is CASSFIGDEQFF. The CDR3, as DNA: TGTGCCAGCAGTTTTATAGGTGATGAGCAGTTCTTC.

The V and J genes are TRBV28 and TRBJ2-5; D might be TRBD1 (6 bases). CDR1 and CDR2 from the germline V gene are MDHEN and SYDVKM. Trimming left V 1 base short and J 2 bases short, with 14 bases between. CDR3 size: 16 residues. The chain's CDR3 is CASSLSDRDYQETQYF. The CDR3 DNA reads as TGTGCCAGCAGTTTATCGGACAGAGACTATCAAGAGACCCAGTACTTC.

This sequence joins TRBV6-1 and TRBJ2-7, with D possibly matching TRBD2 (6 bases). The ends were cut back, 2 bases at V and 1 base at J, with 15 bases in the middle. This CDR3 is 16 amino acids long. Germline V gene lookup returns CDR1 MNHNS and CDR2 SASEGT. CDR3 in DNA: TGTGCCAGCAGTGAATTCATCGGGGGAAAGTCCTACGAGCAGTACTTC. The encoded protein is CASSEFIGGKSYEQYF.

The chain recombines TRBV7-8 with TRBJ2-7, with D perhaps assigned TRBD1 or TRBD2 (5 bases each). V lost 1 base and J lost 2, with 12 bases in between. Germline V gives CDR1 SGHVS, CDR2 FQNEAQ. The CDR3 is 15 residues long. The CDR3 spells CASSLEGTETYEQYF. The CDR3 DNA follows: TGTGCCAGCAGCTTAGAAGGGACGGAGACCTACGAGCAGTACTTC. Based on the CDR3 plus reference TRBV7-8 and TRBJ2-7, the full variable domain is GAGVSQSPRYKVAKRGQDVALRCDPISGHVSLFWYQQALGQGPEFLTYFQNEAQLDKSGLPSDRFFAERPEGSVSTLKIQRTQQEDSAVYLCASSLEGTETYEQYFGPGTRLTVT.

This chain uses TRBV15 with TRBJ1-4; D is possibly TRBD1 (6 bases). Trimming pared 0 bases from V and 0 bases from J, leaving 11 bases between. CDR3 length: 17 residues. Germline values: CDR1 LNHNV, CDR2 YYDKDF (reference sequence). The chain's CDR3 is CATSRDISGATNEKLFF. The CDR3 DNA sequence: TGTGCCACCAGCAGAGATATCTCAGGGGCAACTAATGAAAAACTGTTTTTT.

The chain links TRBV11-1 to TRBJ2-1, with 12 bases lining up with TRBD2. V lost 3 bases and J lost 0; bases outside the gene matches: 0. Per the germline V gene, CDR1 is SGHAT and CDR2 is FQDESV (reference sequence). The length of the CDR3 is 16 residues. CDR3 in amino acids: CASSLTSGSSYNEQFF. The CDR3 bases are TGTGCCAGCAGCTTGACTAGCGGGAGCTCCTACAATGAGCAGTTCTTC.

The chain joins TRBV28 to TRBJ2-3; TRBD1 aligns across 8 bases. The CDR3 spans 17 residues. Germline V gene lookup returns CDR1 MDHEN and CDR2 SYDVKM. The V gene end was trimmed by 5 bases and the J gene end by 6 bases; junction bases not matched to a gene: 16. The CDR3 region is CASSRLGQGVGGDTQYF. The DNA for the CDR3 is TGTGCCAGCAGTCGCCTTGGACAGGGAGTGGGCGGGGATACGCAGTATTTT.

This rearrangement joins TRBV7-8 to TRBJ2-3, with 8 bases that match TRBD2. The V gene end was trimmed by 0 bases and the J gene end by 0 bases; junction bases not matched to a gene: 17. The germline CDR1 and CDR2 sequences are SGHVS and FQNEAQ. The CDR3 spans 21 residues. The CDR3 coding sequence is TGTGCCAGCAGCTTAGCGCGGGTAGCGGGATCGTTGCCCAGTAGCACAGATACGCAGTATTTT. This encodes CASSLARVAGSLPSSTDTQYF.

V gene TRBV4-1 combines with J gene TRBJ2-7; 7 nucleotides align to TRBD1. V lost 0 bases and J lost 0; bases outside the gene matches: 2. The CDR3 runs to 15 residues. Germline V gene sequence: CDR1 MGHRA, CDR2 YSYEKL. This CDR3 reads CASSQDGTVSYEQYF. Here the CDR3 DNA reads TGCGCCAGCAGCCAAGATGGGACAGTCTCCTACGAGCAGTACTTC.

In nucleotides, the CDR3 is TGTGCCAGCAGCGGGGGGTTAAGCTCCTACAATGAGCAGTTCTTC. Encoded protein: CASSGGLSSYNEQFF. V gene TRBV28 combines with J gene TRBJ2-1; 7 bases fit TRBD2. V was pared by 6 bases and J by 0 bases, with 5 bases of the junction left unmatched. The CDR3 covers 15 residues. Per the germline V gene, CDR1 is MDHEN and CDR2 is SYDVKM.

Here the CDR3 reads CASSGTGPYGYTF. In DNA form, the CDR3 reads TGTGCCAGCAGCGGAACAGGGCCCTATGGCTACACCTTC. The chain joins TRBV9 to TRBJ1-2; D perhaps matches TRBD1 (6 bases). The germline V gene encodes CDR1 SGDLS and CDR2 YYNGEE. V gave up 3 bases and J gave up 4 bases, with 10 bases separating them. This CDR3 comprises 13 residues.

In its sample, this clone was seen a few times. The CDR3, as DNA: TGTGCCAGCAACGATCCACAGGGAGAAGAGACCCAGTACTTC. Translated: CASNDPQGEETQYF. The V call is TRBV6-6, the J call TRBJ2-5, with D possibly being TRBD1 (6 bases). Trimming cost V 7 bases and J 3 bases, with 15 bases left between them. Germline V gene lookup returns CDR1 MNHNY and CDR2 SVGAGI (reference sequence). CDR3 length equals 14 residues.